This T cell receptor beta chain is drawn from a study of blood T cell repertoires in COVID-19. Study at large: Spain, Italy and the United States supplied samples that represented acute and convalescent COVID-19.

This CDR3 region has 14 residues. Trimming took 4 bases from V and 4 from J, leaving 14 bases between them. Germline CDR1 SGHDN, CDR2 FVKESK. The authors' processing: For nucleated cells, counts were estimated from reference gene primer amplification. Repertoires were generated with immunoSEQ multiplex PCR, while TCRdb's copy carries only in-frame clones and drops some. V and J calls and clone size follow that table, whereas D and trimming were derived from the DNA. This table holds about 150,000 clones, just over 85% found once. The TCR comes from a man between 65 and 79 years old with acute or convalescent COVID-19. Sequencing was performed on peripheral blood. The chain couples TRBV14 to TRBJ2-7; D is possibly TRBD2 (6 bases). CDR3 protein: CASSRLRDEYEQYF. Here the CDR3 DNA reads TGTGCCAGCAGCCGTTTGCGGGATGAGTACGAGCAGTACTTC.